This entry concerns a single T cell receptor (beta chain). The germline CDR1 and CDR2 sequences are KGHSH and LQKENI. J gave up 2 bases and V 3 bases, and 6 bases lay outside the gene matches. The length of the CDR3 is 15 residues. The data are from a study of blood T cell repertoires in COVID-19. Study context: The United States, Italy and Spain were the sources of the acute and convalescent COVID-19 samples. The cDNA or gDNA used as material had been derived from T cells, B-cell-depleted T cells, or PBMCs.

Authors' processing steps: Reference gene primer amplification gave estimated nucleated cell counts. The data were produced by immunoSEQ multiplex PCR, yet TCRdb's version contains in-frame clones alone and is incomplete. V, J and clone size are taken as reported in that table, and D and trimming were inferred from the DNA itself. The table records approximately 200,000 clones, around 89% of them present only once. Sequenced input: peripheral blood. The sequence was obtained from a woman in her twenties or thirties with acute or convalescent COVID-19. V gene TRBV18 combines with J gene TRBJ2-5, with 7 bases identical to TRBD2. Here the CDR3 DNA reads TGTGCCAGCTCACCCCCGGGACTACAACAAGAGACCCAGTACTTC. Protein sequence: CASSPPGLQQETQYF. Full variable domain (missing parts from reference TRBV18 and TRBJ2-5): NAGVMQNPRHLVRRRGQEARLRCSPMKGHSHVYWYRQLPEEGLKFMVYLQKENIIDESGMPKERFSAEFPKEGPSILRIQQVVRGDSAAYFCASSPPGLQQETQYFGPGTRLLVL.